The subject of this entry is one TCR beta chain. Antigen specificity is unknown. This specimen comes from a study of shared clonotypes between healthy human individuals. Regarding the study as a whole: Naive subsets tended to show greater estimated richness than memory subsets. The study found roughly 5% of naive CD4 clonotypes shared across a handful of donors.

Using immunoSEQ multiplex PCR, the repertoire was profiled, and TCRdb retains in-frame clones only, with some absent. The data hold about 1 million clones, with about three quarters observed a single time. All the donors were Caucasian adults who lived in Nashville, Tennessee. The ends were cut back, 4 bases at V and 0 bases at J, with 13 bases in the middle. Looked up from germline, CDR1 is SGHDT and CDR2 is YYEEEE. This CDR3 has 16 residues. The chain employs TRBV5-6 and TRBJ2-2; D is possibly TRBD2 (5 bases). The material sequenced was memory CD4+ T cells sorted from blood. As to subset: CD45RA-negative fraction. The sequence came from a young man in good health. The CDR3 here is CASSRTSFANTGELFF. The CDR3 coding sequence is TGTGCCAGCAGCCGGACTTCGTTCGCGAACACCGGGGAGCTGTTTTTT.